This TCR beta chain was documented in a study of identical twins. Notes on the study in general: It was out-of-frame TCR alpha sharing in monozygotic twins that models underestimated.

After removal of 1 base from V and 15 bases from J, the junction contained 9 bases not matched to a gene. Per the germline V gene, CDR1 is SGDLS and CDR2 is YYNGEE. This CDR3 is built from 14 residues. Template switching created a universal primer site, and the cDNA included unique molecular identifiers. TCRdb fed the 5' RACE reads into MiXCR, producing one record per CDR3 protein. The sample lists approximately 280,000 distinct CDR3 sequences, approximately 8% occurring once. Every sampled donor was Caucasian and healthy. With respect to this clonotype: The antigen is not known.

These same records also appear under a second study, on yellow fever vaccine responses in identical twins. That study reports: Reported findings indicate that twins' vaccine T cell responses seemed partially convergent, partially personalized.

This TCR was sampled from a woman between 18 and 30 years old in good health. V and J are TRBV9 and TRBJ2-1; 11 bases agree with TRBD2. The source material was memory (CD45RO+) T cells sorted from blood. CDR3 amino acids: CASSVTVIAGGGFF. CDR3 DNA sequence: TGTGCCAGCAGCGTAACCGTTATAGCGGGGGGGGGGTTCTTC.